This T cell receptor (beta chain) derives from a study of Ad26.COV2.S vaccination and SARS-CoV-2 variants. Treatment described: about 20 received Ad26.COV2.S at low or high dose, single or two shots; 5 received placebo; per-sample allocation not given. Sampling occurred on day 63 after the first vaccine or placebo injection. The CDR3 spans 14 residues. From germline, CDR1 is MNHNY and CDR2 SVGAGI (reference sequence). V trimming: 6 bases; J trimming: 2 bases; junction bases outside the gene matches: 7. Profiling relied on immunoSEQ multiplex PCR, and the TCRdb table lists in-frame clones only, not all of them. The data show about 460,000 clones, 80% to 90% seen once.

The TCR was taken from a person aged 18-60 years who received the Ad26.COV2.S COVID-19 vaccine or a placebo. The specimen comprised peripheral blood, sampled in a trial of Ad26.COV2.S vaccine versus placebo. The V and J genes are TRBV6-6 and TRBJ2-7; 7 bases are a match to TRBD2. This chain's CDR3 is CASSAGTNTYEQYF. In DNA form, the CDR3 reads TGTGCCAGCAGCGCCGGGACTAATACCTACGAGCAGTACTTC.